This T cell receptor beta chain was captured by sequencing in a study of T cell responses to AZD1222 COVID-19 vaccine. The study, taken as a whole, reports: Seropositive status at baseline applied to only a handful of AZD1222 recipients. Spike was spanned by vaccine-associated CD4 TCRs, which were dominant at 160-218 and 743-854. Clonal diversity was possibly underestimated; the donors were predominantly white British and more often female. The peak T cell response came first, and repertoires were sampled only after it.

For this clone: What it binds is not known.

Generated by immunoSEQ multiplex PCR, the TCRdb table keeps only in-frame clones and is missing some. This sample has 150,000 or so clones; approximately 90% occur once, and the top ten carry approximately 2%. Sequencing was performed on peripheral blood, taken on day 0 of AZD1222 vaccination. This clonotype was sampled from an adult in good health.

The CDR3 DNA sequence: TGCGCCAGCAGCAGAACATTCGGGCAGGGGGCAGATGGCTACACCTTC. It yields the protein CASSRTFGQGADGYTF. V gene TRBV5-1 combines with J gene TRBJ1-2; 8 nucleotides agree with TRBD1. The ends lost 4 bases at V and 6 bases at J; junction bases unmatched: 14. Germline values: CDR1 SGHRS, CDR2 YFSETQ. The CDR3 is made up of 16 amino acids.